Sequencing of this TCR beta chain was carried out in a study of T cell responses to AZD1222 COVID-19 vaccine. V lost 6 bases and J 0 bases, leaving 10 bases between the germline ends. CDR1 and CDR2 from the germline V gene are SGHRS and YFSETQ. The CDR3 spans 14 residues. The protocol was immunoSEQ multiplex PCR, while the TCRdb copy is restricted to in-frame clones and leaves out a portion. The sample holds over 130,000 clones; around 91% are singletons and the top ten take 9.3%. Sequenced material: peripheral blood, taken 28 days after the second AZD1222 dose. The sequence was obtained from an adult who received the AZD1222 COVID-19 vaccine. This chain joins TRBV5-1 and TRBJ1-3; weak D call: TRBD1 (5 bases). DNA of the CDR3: TGCGCCAGCACGAAGGGGTCCTCTGGAAACACCATATATTTT. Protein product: CASTKGSSGNTIYF.